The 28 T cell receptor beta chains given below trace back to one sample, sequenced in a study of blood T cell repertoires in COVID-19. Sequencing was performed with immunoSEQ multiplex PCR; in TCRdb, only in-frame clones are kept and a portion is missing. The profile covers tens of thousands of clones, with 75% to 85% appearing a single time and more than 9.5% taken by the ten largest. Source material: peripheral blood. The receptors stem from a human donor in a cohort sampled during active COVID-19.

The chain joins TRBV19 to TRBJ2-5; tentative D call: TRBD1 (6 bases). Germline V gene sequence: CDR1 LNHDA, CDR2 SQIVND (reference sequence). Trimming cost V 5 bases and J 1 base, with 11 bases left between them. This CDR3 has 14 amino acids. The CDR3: CASSLRTAQETQYF. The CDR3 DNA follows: TGTGCCAGTAGTCTGAGGACAGCCCAAGAGACCCAGTACTTC.

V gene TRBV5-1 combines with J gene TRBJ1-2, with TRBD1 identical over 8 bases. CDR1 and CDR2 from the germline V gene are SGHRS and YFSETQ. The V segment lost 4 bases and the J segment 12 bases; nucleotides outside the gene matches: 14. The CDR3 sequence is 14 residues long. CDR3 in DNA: TGCGCCAGCAGCCCGGATCCCGGACAGGGAGGTAACACCTTC. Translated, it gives CASSPDPGQGGNTF.

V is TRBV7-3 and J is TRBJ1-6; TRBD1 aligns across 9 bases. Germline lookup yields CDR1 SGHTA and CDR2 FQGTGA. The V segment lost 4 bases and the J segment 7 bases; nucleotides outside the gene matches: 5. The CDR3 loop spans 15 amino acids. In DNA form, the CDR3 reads TGTGCCAGCAGCTGGACAGGGGCCGCCAATTCACCCCTCCACTTT. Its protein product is CASSWTGAANSPLHF. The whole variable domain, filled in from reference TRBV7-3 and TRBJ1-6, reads GAGVSQTPSNKVTEKGKYVELRCDPISGHTALYWYRQSLGQGPEFLIYFQGTGAADDSGLPNDRFFAVRPEGSVSTLKIQRTERGDSAVYLCASSWTGAANSPLHFGNGTRLTVT.

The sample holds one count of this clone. This CDR3 is CASPYDWAKSMEDRNLEAFF. The CDR3 DNA reads TGTGCAAGTCCCTACGATTGGGCCAAGAGTATGGAAGACAGAAATCTTGAAGCTTTCTTT. The V gene is TRBV12-2, the J gene TRBJ1-1; the D call in the table, TRBD1, was not verified against the DNA. TRBV12-2 is designated a pseudogene. This CDR3 region has 20 residues.

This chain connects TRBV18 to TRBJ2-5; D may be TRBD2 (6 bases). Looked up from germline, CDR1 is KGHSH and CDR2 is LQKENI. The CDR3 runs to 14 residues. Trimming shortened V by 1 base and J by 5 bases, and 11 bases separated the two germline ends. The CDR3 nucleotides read TGTGCCAGCTCACCACTCGCGGGATTGGAGACCCAGTACTTC. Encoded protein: CASSPLAGLETQYF.

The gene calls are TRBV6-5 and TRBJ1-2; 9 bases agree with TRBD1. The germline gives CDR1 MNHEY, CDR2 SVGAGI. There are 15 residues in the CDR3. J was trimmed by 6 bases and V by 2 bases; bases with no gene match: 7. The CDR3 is CASSYPGTGHDGYTF. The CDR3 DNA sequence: TGTGCCAGCAGTTACCCAGGGACAGGGCATGATGGCTACACCTTC.

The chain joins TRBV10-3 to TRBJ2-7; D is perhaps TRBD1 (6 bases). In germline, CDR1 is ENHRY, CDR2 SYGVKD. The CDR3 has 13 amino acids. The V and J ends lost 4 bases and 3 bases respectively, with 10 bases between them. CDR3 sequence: CAISGAGDYEQYF. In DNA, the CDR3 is TGTGCCATCAGTGGGGCAGGGGACTACGAGCAGTACTTC.

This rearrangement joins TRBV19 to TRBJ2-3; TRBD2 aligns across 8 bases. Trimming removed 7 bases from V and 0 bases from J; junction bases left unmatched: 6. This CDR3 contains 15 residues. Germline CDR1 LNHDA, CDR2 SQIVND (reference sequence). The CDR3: CASTSGGASTDTQYF. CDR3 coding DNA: TGTGCCAGTACCTCGGGGGGGGCGAGCACAGATACGCAGTATTTT.

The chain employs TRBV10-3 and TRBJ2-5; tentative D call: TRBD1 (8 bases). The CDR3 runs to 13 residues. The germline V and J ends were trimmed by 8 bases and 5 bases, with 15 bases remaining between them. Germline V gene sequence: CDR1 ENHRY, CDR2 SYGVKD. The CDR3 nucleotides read TGTGCCATCGGGGACAGGCGGGGGGAGACCCAGTACTTC. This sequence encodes CAIGDRRGETQYF.

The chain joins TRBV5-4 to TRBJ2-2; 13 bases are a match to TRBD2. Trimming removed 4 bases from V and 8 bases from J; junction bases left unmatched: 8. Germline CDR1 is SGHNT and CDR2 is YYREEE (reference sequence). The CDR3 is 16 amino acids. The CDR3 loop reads CASSVPGTSGTGELFF. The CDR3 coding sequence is TGTGCCAGCAGCGTGCCAGGGACTAGCGGGACAGGGGAGCTGTTTTTT.

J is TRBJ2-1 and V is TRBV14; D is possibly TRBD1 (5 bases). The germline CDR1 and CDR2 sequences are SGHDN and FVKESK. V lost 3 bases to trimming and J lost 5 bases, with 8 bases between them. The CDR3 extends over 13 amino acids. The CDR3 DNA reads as TGTGCCAGCAGCCAGGGGCTGGACAATGAGCAGTTCTTC. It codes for CASSQGLDNEQFF.

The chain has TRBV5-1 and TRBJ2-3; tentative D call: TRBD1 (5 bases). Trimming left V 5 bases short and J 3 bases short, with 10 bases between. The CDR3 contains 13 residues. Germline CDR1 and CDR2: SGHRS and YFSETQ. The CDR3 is CASRSQGTDTQYF. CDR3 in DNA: TGCGCCAGCAGATCTCAGGGTACAGATACGCAGTATTTT.

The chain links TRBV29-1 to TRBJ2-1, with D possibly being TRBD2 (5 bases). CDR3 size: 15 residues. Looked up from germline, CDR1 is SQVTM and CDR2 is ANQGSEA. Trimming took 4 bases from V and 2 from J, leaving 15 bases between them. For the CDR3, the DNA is TGCAGCGTTGGGGCCCAGCGGCCAACCTACAATGAGCAGTTCTTC. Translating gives CSVGAQRPTYNEQFF.

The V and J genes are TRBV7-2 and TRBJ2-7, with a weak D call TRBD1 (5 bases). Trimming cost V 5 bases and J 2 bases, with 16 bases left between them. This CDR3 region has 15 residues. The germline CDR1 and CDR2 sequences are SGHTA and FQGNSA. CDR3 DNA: TGTGCCAGCAGCCCCGGACACTCTAGGGCCTACGAGCAGTACTTC. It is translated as CASSPGHSRAYEQYF.

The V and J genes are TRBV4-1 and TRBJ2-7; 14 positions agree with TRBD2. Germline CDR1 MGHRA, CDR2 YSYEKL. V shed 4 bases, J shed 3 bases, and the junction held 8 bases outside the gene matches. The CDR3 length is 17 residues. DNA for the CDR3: TGCGCCAGCAGCCCCAGAAAGGGACTAGCGGGAGTCTACGAGCAGTACTTC. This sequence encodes CASSPRKGLAGVYEQYF.

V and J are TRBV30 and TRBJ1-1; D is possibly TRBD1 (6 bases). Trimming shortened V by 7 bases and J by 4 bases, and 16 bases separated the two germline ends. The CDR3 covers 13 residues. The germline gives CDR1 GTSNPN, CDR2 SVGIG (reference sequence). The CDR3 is CAYTTGIGTEAFF. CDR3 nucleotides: TGTGCCTACACTACAGGGATAGGCACTGAAGCTTTCTTT.

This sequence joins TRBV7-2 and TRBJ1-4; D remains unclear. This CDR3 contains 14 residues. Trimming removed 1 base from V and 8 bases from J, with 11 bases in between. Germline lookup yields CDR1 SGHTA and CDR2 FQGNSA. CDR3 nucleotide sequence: TGTGCCAGCAGCTTAGGCAGACTAGGGGAAAAACTGTTTTTT. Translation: CASSLGRLGEKLFF. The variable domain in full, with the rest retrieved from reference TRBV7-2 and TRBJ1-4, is GAGVSQSPSNKVTEKGKDVELRCDPISGHTALYWYRQSLGQGLEFLIYFQGNSAPDKSGLPSDRFSAERTGGSVSTLTIQRTQQEDSAVYLCASSLGRLGEKLFFGSGTQLSVL.

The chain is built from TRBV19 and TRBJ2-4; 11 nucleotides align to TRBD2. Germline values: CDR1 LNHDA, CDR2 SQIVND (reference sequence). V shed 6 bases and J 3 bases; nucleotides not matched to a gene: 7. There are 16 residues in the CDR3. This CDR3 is CASRELAGDHKNIQYF. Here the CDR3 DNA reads TGTGCCAGTAGGGAACTAGCGGGAGACCACAAAAACATTCAGTACTTC. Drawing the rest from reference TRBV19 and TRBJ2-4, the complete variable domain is DGGITQSPKYLFRKEGQNVTLSCEQNLNHDAMYWYRQDPGQGLRLIYYSQIVNDFQKGDIAEGYSVSREKKESFPLTVTSAQKNPTAFYLCASRELAGDHKNIQYFGAGTRLSVL.

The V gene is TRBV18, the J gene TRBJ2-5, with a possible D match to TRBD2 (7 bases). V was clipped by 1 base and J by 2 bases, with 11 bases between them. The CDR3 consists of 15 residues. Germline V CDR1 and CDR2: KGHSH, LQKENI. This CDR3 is CASSPLRGAQETQYF. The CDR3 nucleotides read TGTGCCAGCTCACCACTACGGGGGGCACAAGAGACCCAGTACTTC.

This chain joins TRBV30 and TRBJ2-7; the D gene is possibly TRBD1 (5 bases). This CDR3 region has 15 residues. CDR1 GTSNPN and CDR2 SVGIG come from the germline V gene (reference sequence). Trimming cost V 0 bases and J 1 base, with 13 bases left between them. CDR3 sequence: CAWSVGAAASYEQYF. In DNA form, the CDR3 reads TGTGCCTGGAGTGTAGGGGCGGCGGCGTCCTACGAGCAGTACTTC.

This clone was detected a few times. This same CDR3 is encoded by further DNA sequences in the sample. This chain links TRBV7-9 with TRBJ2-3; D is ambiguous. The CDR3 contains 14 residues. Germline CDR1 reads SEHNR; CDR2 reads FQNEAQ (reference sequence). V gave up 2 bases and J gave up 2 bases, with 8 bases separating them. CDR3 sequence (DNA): TGTGCCAGCAGCTTAACGGGTTCCACAGATACGCAGTATTTT. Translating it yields CASSLTGSTDTQYF. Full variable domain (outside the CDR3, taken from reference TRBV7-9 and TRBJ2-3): DTGVSQNPRHKITKRGQNVTFRCDPISEHNRLYWYRQTLGQGPEFLTYFQNEAQLEKSRLLSDRFSAERPKGSFSTLEIQRTEQGDSAMYLCASSLTGSTDTQYFGPGTRLTVL.

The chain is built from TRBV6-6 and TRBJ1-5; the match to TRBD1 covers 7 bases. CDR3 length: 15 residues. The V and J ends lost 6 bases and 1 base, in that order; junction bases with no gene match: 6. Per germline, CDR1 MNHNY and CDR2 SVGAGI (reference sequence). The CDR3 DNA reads TGTGCCAGCAGATGGGACAGATCAAGCAATCAGCCCCAGCATTTT. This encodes CASRWDRSSNQPQHF.

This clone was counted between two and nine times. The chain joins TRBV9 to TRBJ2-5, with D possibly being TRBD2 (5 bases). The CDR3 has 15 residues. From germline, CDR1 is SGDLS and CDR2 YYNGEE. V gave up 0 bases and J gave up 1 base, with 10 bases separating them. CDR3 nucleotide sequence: TGTGCCAGCAGCGTAGGGCACCGGGGCCAAGAGACCCAGTACTTC. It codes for CASSVGHRGQETQYF.

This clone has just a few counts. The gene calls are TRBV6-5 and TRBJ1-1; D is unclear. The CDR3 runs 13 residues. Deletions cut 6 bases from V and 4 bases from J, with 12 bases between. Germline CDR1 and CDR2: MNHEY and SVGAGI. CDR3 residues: CASRPDLLTEAFF. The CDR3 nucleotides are TGTGCCAGCAGGCCCGACTTACTCACTGAAGCTTTCTTT.

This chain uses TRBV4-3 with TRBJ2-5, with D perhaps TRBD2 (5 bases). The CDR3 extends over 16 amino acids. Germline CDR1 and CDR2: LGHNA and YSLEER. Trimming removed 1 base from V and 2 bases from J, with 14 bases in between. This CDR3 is CASSQGVSAIQETQYF. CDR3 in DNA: TGCGCCAGCAGCCAAGGGGTTAGCGCCATTCAAGAGACCCAGTACTTC.

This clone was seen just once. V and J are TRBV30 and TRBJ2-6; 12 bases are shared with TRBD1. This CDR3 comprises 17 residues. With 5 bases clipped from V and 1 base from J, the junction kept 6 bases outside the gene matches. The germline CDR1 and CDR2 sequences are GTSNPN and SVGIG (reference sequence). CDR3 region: CAWFRDRGRSGANVLTF. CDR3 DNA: TGTGCCTGGTTTAGGGACAGGGGGCGATCTGGGGCCAACGTCCTGACTTTC.

CDR3 DNA: TGCGCCAGCAGCCGCCGGCTAGCGGCAATCTACAATGAGCAGTTCTTC. Residues: CASSRRLAAIYNEQFF. The V gene is TRBV4-3, the J gene TRBJ2-1; the match to TRBD2 covers 7 bases. This CDR3 comprises 16 residues. Looked up from germline, CDR1 is LGHNA and CDR2 is YSLEER. V was clipped by 4 bases and J by 3 bases; unmatched bases: 9.

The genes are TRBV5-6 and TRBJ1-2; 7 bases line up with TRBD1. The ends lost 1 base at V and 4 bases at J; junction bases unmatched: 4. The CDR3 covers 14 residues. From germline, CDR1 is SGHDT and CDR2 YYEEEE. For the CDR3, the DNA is TGTGCCAGCAGCTTGACAGGGGTGATCTATGGCTACACCTTC. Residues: CASSLTGVIYGYTF.